Following are 30 T cell receptor beta chains from one sample sequenced in a study of blood T cell repertoires in COVID-19 (dated by TCRdb to 2020 to 2022). Receptor amplification or capture employed the immunoSEQ multiplex PCR assay. TCRdb holds this immuneACCESS table with in-frame rearrangements only. Some clones are missing; in checked studies, unresolved V genes explain under half, and the rest has no known cause. The sample table holds around 330,000 clones, of which 85% were seen once. The ten most abundant clones make up 1.9% of the sample. The sample taken for sequencing was PBMCs or T cells enriched from blood (not recorded which). The receptors derive from a woman aged 25 to 39 who had been exposed to COVID-19.

V gene TRBV2 combines with J gene TRBJ2-2; 8 bases align to TRBD2. Trimming removed 5 bases from V and 5 bases from J; junction bases left unmatched: 7. CDR3 length: 15 amino acids. CDR1 is SNHLY and CDR2 is FYNNEI in the germline V gene. CDR3 sequence (DNA): TGTGCCAGCAGTCAGCTAGCGGGCAGGACCGGGGAGCTGTTTTTT. Translation gives CASSQLAGRTGELFF.

J is TRBJ1-5 and V is TRBV28; 9 bases align to TRBD1. CDR1 and CDR2 (germline): MDHEN, SYDVKM. The CDR3 loop spans 16 amino acids. Germline trimming cut 3 bases from V and 5 bases from J; bases unmatched to any gene: 8. CDR3 residues: CASSFIRTGAYQPQHF. Written as DNA, the CDR3 is TGTGCCAGCAGTTTTATCAGGACAGGGGCATATCAGCCCCAGCATTTT.

This clone was counted between two and nine times. V and J are TRBV7-3 and TRBJ2-1, with 15 positions matching TRBD2. Germline CDR1 and CDR2: SGHTA and FQGTGA. This CDR3 contains 17 residues. V lost 3 bases and J lost 6; bases outside the gene matches: 6. Here the CDR3 DNA reads TGTGCCAGCAGCTTCGGGACTAGCGGGGGGCCCGGCAATGAGCAGTTCTTC. Its protein product is CASSFGTSGGPGNEQFF.

The CDR3 DNA sequence: TGTGCCAGCAGTGAATACACCCTACAGGGACGATACACCTTC. It yields the protein CASSEYTLQGRYTF. J is TRBJ1-2 and V is TRBV25-1, with D perhaps matching TRBD1 (6 bases). Germline V gives CDR1 MGHDK, CDR2 SYGVNS. This CDR3 has 14 amino acids. V lost 0 bases and J lost 11, with 16 bases in between.

This chain joins TRBV27 and TRBJ2-3, with 10 nucleotides matching TRBD2. This CDR3 spans 15 amino acids. V was clipped by 6 bases and J by 8 bases; unmatched bases: 11. Germline CDR1 reads MNHEY; CDR2 reads SMNVEV (reference sequence). The CDR3 sequence: CASSPGVAGGGTQYF. CDR3 coding DNA: TGTGCCAGCAGCCCTGGAGTAGCGGGGGGCGGTACGCAGTATTTT.

The chain employs TRBV11-1 and TRBJ2-7; 11 positions match TRBD1. This CDR3 contains 15 residues. From germline, CDR1 is SGHAT and CDR2 FQDESV (reference sequence). With 5 bases clipped from V and 5 bases from J, the junction kept 8 bases outside the gene matches. CDR3 sequence (DNA): TGTGCCAGCAGCCCCCGGGACAGGGGGTATGACGAGCAGTACTTC. It yields the protein CASSPRDRGYDEQYF.

A word on this clone: The same CDR3 is also encoded by other DNA sequences in this sample. The chain joins TRBV30 to TRBJ1-2; no definite D call. Trimming took 2 bases from V and 8 from J, leaving 9 bases between them. CDR1 and CDR2 (germline): GTSNPN, SVGIG (reference sequence). CDR3 length: 11 amino acids. CDR3 in DNA: TGTGCCTGGAGTCCACTAGGGGGCTACACCTTC. It encodes CAWSPLGGYTF. Full variable domain (remainder filled in from reference TRBV30 and TRBJ1-2): SQTIHQWPATLVQPVGSPLSLECTVEGTSNPNLYWYRQAAGRGLQLLFYSVGIGQISSEVPQNLSASRPQDRQFILSSKKLLLSDSGFYLCAWSPLGGYTFGSGTRLTVV.

This clone was observed many times. The rearrangement uses TRBV5-1 and TRBJ1-3; D gene unclear. There are 15 residues in the CDR3. V lost 3 bases and J 1 base, leaving 11 bases between the germline ends. Germline CDR1 reads SGHRS; CDR2 reads YFSETQ. The CDR3 region is CASSSSEASGNTIYF. In DNA, the CDR3 is TGCGCCAGCAGCTCGAGTGAGGCTTCTGGAAACACCATATATTTT.

This chain uses TRBV30 with TRBJ1-2; 9 bases map to TRBD1. V dropped 5 bases and J dropped 3; count of bases not matched to a gene: 13. The CDR3 runs 16 residues. Germline loops: CDR1 GTSNPN, CDR2 SVGIG (reference sequence). CDR3 amino acids: CAWLPGQGRLDYGYTF. The CDR3, as DNA: TGTGCCTGGCTGCCGGGACAGGGCCGACTGGACTATGGCTACACCTTC.

This clone was seen a few times. The genes are TRBV6-1 and TRBJ2-7, with D unclear. The CDR3 extends over 13 amino acids. Trimming took 3 bases from V and 6 from J, leaving 12 bases between them. The germline gives CDR1 MNHNS, CDR2 SASEGT. The DNA for the CDR3 is TGTGCCAGCAGTGAGGTAGATGGGCGCGAGCAGTACTTC. This codes for CASSEVDGREQYF.

V gene TRBV5-1 combines with J gene TRBJ2-2, with D tentatively TRBD1 (5 bases). Looked up from germline, CDR1 is SGHRS and CDR2 is YFSETQ. The CDR3 extends over 14 amino acids. V lost 2 bases and J lost 4, with 9 bases in between. Written as DNA, the CDR3 is TGCGCCAGCAGCTTAACTGACAGCACCGGGGAGCTGTTTTTT. Amino acid sequence: CASSLTDSTGELFF.

V usage is TRBV4-3 and J usage is TRBJ1-1; D not resolved. The CDR3 runs to 14 residues. V lost 1 base and J 4 bases, leaving 10 bases between the germline ends. The germline gives CDR1 LGHNA, CDR2 YSLEER. Here the CDR3 reads CASSQGRRSTEAFF. For the CDR3, the DNA is TGCGCCAGCAGCCAAGGGCGAAGGAGCACTGAAGCTTTCTTT.

This chain links TRBV3-1 (or the pseudogene TRBV3-2) with TRBJ2-3; D is possibly TRBD2 (5 bases). The CDR3 totals 14 residues. CDR1 LGHDT and CDR2 YNNKEL come from the germline V gene (reference sequence). V was cut by 4 bases and J by 3 bases, with 11 bases left in between. The CDR3 protein is CASSPTRGTDTQYF. The CDR3 nucleotides are TGTGCCAGCAGCCCCACACGGGGAACAGATACGCAGTATTTT.

This chain uses TRBV7-6 with TRBJ2-5, with 9 positions matching TRBD1. CDR3 length: 15 amino acids. J gave up 5 bases and V 2 bases, and 6 bases lay outside the gene matches. The germline V gene has CDR1 SGHVS and CDR2 FNYEAQ. The CDR3 nucleotides are TGTGCCAGCAGCTTAAACAGGGGGCGCATCGAGACCCAGTACTTC. As protein: CASSLNRGRIETQYF.

This chain links TRBV3-1 (or the pseudogene TRBV3-2) with TRBJ2-2, with 12 bases lining up with TRBD1. The CDR3 has 19 residues. V was clipped by 1 base and J by 8 bases; unmatched bases: 14. Germline assignment: CDR1 LGHDT and CDR2 YNNKEL (reference sequence). The CDR3 here is CASSQAGTGGGWRFGELFF. The CDR3 DNA sequence: TGTGCCAGCAGCCAAGCCGGGACAGGGGGCGGATGGAGATTTGGGGAGCTGTTTTTT.

The chain has TRBV9 and TRBJ1-2; unclear D gene. Per germline, CDR1 SGDLS and CDR2 YYNGEE. This CDR3 has 15 amino acids. Trimming pared 4 bases from V and 5 bases from J, leaving 18 bases between. The CDR3 coding sequence is TGTGCCAGCAGCCCACGGACCGGGAGACCTTATGGCTACACCTTC. Amino acid sequence: CASSPRTGRPYGYTF. The full variable domain, in which reference TRBV9 and TRBJ1-2 provide the parts outside the CDR3, is DSGVTQTPKHLITATGQRVTLRCSPRSGDLSVYWYQQSLDQGLQFLIQYYNGEERAKGNILERFSAQQFPDLHSELNLSSLELGDSALYFCASSPRTGRPYGYTFGSGTRLTVV.

This rearrangement joins TRBV28 to TRBJ2-7; 8 bases line up with TRBD2. V lost 7 bases and J lost 5; bases outside the gene matches: 13. Germline values: CDR1 MDHEN, CDR2 SYDVKM. This CDR3 has 15 amino acids. The CDR3 DNA reads TGTGCCAGCACCACTGTCGCGGGAGGCCGTGACGAGCAGTACTTC. It yields the protein CASTTVAGGRDEQYF.

The chain carries TRBV7-2 and TRBJ2-2; D is perhaps TRBD1 (5 bases). The CDR3 totals 14 residues. Trimming left V 2 bases short and J 6 bases short, with 10 bases between. The V gene's germline CDR1 is SGHTA and CDR2 FQGNSA. The CDR3 DNA sequence: TGTGCCAGCAGCTTACGGCCACAGGCCGGGGAGCTGTTTTTT. As protein: CASSLRPQAGELFF.

The rearrangement joins TRBV27 to TRBJ2-4; D may be TRBD1 (5 bases). Trimming took 2 bases from V and 9 from J, leaving 14 bases between them. Germline loops: CDR1 MNHEY, CDR2 SMNVEV (reference sequence). The CDR3 has 14 residues. Here the CDR3 reads CASSLGRAKRIQYF. As DNA, the CDR3 is TGTGCCAGCAGTTTAGGCAGGGCCAAACGCATTCAGTACTTC.

The V call is TRBV7-3, the J call TRBJ2-2; a possible D gene is TRBD1 (6 bases). The CDR3 contains 16 residues. Deletions cut 6 bases from V and 0 bases from J, with 14 bases between. The germline V gene has CDR1 SGHTA and CDR2 FQGTGA. The CDR3 DNA reads TGTGCCAGCAGTAACTCCGGGACACCGAACACCGGGGAGCTGTTTTTT. Amino acids: CASSNSGTPNTGELFF. Full variable domain (outside the CDR3, taken from reference TRBV7-3 and TRBJ2-2): GAGVSQTPSNKVTEKGKYVELRCDPISGHTALYWYRQSLGQGPEFLIYFQGTGAADDSGLPNDRFFAVRPEGSVSTLKIQRTERGDSAVYLCASSNSGTPNTGELFFGEGSRLTVL.

This chain uses TRBV3-1 (or the pseudogene TRBV3-2) with TRBJ2-1, with 9 bases fitting TRBD1. Germline CDR1 and CDR2: LGHDT and YNNKEL (reference sequence). V dropped 1 base and J dropped 10; count of bases not matched to a gene: 5. This CDR3 is 14 amino acids long. The CDR3 spells CASSQVQGAGEQFF. The CDR3 DNA reads as TGTGCCAGCAGCCAAGTACAGGGGGCGGGGGAGCAGTTCTTC.

The chain couples TRBV5-1 to TRBJ1-1; possibly TRBD1 for D (6 bases). From germline, CDR1 is SGHRS and CDR2 YFSETQ. The V gene lost 0 bases and the J gene lost 3 bases, with 9 bases spanning the gap. The CDR3 totals 14 residues. For the CDR3, the DNA is TGCGCCAGCAGCTTGGTACCAGGGGACACTGAAGCTTTCTTT. Protein product: CASSLVPGDTEAFF.

The chain recombines TRBV5-3 with TRBJ2-1; D is perhaps TRBD1 (5 bases). TRBV5-3 is recorded as an ORF, its role being uncertain. The CDR3 covers 12 residues. V was shortened by 5 bases and J by 8 bases, with 11 bases between the two germline ends. CDR3 sequence reads: CARSSGPDEQFF. CDR3 DNA: TGTGCCAGAAGTTCAGGGCCCGATGAGCAGTTCTTC.

This chain links TRBV6-5 with TRBJ1-5, with TRBD1 as a possible D gene (6 bases). The V and J ends lost 6 bases and 7 bases respectively, with 16 bases between them. In germline, CDR1 is MNHEY, CDR2 SVGAGI. This CDR3 region has 14 residues. This CDR3 reads CASRKQGELQPQHF. In nucleotides, the CDR3 is TGTGCCAGCAGGAAACAGGGCGAGTTACAGCCCCAGCATTTT.

This rearrangement joins TRBV5-6 to TRBJ1-5; 9 nucleotides line up with TRBD1. Germline lookup yields CDR1 SGHDT and CDR2 YYEEEE. The CDR3 covers 14 residues. V lost 4 bases and J lost 5; bases outside the gene matches: 4. The CDR3, as DNA: TGTGCCAGCAGCGTAACAGGGGGCGATCAGCCCCAGCATTTT. Amino acids: CASSVTGGDQPQHF.

The rearrangement uses TRBV19 and TRBJ1-3; 9 bases agree with TRBD1. The germline V gene encodes CDR1 LNHDA and CDR2 SQIVND (reference sequence). V was pared by 4 bases and J by 1 base, with 5 bases of the junction left unmatched. The CDR3 consists of 16 residues. CDR3: CASSKEQGASGNTIYF. CDR3 bases: TGTGCCAGTAGTAAAGAACAGGGGGCTTCTGGAAACACCATATATTTT.

The chain has TRBV28 and TRBJ1-6; tentatively, D is TRBD1 (6 bases). This CDR3 comprises 11 residues. Germline V gene data show CDR1 as MDHEN and CDR2 as SYDVKM. Deletions cut 2 bases from V and 15 bases from J, with 8 bases between. CDR3 in amino acids: CASSLTTGLHF. The CDR3 nucleotides are TGTGCCAGCAGTTTAACGACAGGCCTCCACTTT.

This sequence joins TRBV25-1 and TRBJ2-5; D may be TRBD1 (6 bases). Germline lookup yields CDR1 MGHDK and CDR2 SYGVNS. Trimming removed 0 bases from V and 5 bases from J, with 22 bases in between. The CDR3 consists of 18 residues. The CDR3 here is CASSEYIGGRRNEETQYF. The CDR3 nucleotides are TGTGCCAGCAGTGAATATATAGGGGGAAGACGGAATGAGGAGACCCAGTACTTC. The full variable domain, its missing parts supplied by reference TRBV25-1 and TRBJ2-5, is EADIYQTPRYLVIGTGKKITLECSQTMGHDKMYWYQQDPGMELHLIHYSYGVNSTEKGDLSSESTVSRIRTEHFPLTLESARPSHTSQYLCASSEYIGGRRNEETQYFGPGTRLLVL.

This clone was detected only once. This chain joins TRBV5-8 and TRBJ1-6; D unclear. Germline CDR1 reads SGHTS; CDR2 reads YDEGEE. Trimming took off 2 bases at V and 8 bases at J, with 11 bases between the two ends. The CDR3 sequence is 14 residues long. CDR3 protein: CASSFRAGDSPLHF. For the CDR3, the DNA is TGTGCCAGCAGCTTTAGGGCGGGAGATTCACCCCTCCACTTT.

The chain carries TRBV28 and TRBJ1-5; TRBD1 agrees at 9 bases. Unmatched junction bases numbered 6, after V lost 4 bases and J lost 5 bases. There are 15 residues in the CDR3. In germline, CDR1 is MDHEN, CDR2 SYDVKM. The CDR3 DNA follows: TGTGCCAGCAGTTCGACAGGGGGGCCCCATCAGCCCCAGCATTTT. Protein: CASSSTGGPHQPQHF.